The source of this T cell receptor beta chain is a study of T cells in Graves' hyperthyroidism and ophthalmopathy. Background on the study: Peripheral blood sampling occurred at initial diagnosis, before any treatment.

In patients aged 18 to 65, hyperthyroidism was newly diagnosed, with duration under 2 months. The CDR3 has 12 amino acids. Germline V gene lookup returns CDR1 SGHRS and CDR2 YFSETQ. Between the trimmed V and J ends, which lost 7 bases and 2 bases, there was a span of 9 bases. There were TCR beta CDR3 regions amplified from RNA transcripts. Primed by the HTBI set, a first-round RT-PCR was run on the TCR CDR3. In TCRdb, the multiplex PCR reads were re-called with MiXCR into one record per CDR3 protein. The table shows roughly 740,000 distinct CDR3 sequences, with about a sixth occurring only once. The material sequenced was blood. The chain is built from TRBV5-1 and TRBJ2-5; the D is unclear. This TCR came from a man younger than 30 with Graves' hyperthyroidism. CDR3 nucleotide sequence: TGCGCCAGCGGGCGCGAGCAAGAGACCCAGTACTTC. As protein: CASGREQETQYF.